This T cell receptor (beta chain) originates from a study of blood T cells in healthy people across ages. Study-wide context: Every two T cells gave about one barcoded beta molecule via template switching.

Staff drew 8 to 10 milliliters of peripheral blood from each donor. This clonotype was seen just once. Combining a sample-barcoded 5' primer with a J-beta primer mix, a second PCR ran for roughly 7 to 12 cycles. TCRdb itself ran the 5' RACE reads through MiXCR, one entry per CDR3 protein. This table has approximately 2,000,000 distinct CDR3 sequences, roughly two fifths appearing once. The CDR3 spans 18 residues. Germline CDR1 and CDR2: SNHLY and FYNNEI. The junction had 9 bases not matched to a gene; V was cut back by 4 bases and J by 1 base. Sequenced: blood. The V call is TRBV2, the J call TRBJ1-5, with TRBD1 identical over 11 bases. The source is a human donor in good health. The CDR3 loop reads CASSVRGQGDGSNQPQHF. CDR3 nucleotide sequence: TGTGCCAGCAGTGTTCGGGGACAGGGGGATGGGAGCAATCAGCCCCAGCATTTT. Using reference TRBV2 and TRBJ1-5 for the parts outside the CDR3, the full variable domain is EPEVTQTPSHQVTQMGQEVILRCVPISNHLYFYWYRQILGQKVEFLVSFYNNEISEKSEIFDDQFSVERPDGSNFTLKIRSTKLEDSAMYFCASSVRGQGDGSNQPQHFGDGTRLSIL.